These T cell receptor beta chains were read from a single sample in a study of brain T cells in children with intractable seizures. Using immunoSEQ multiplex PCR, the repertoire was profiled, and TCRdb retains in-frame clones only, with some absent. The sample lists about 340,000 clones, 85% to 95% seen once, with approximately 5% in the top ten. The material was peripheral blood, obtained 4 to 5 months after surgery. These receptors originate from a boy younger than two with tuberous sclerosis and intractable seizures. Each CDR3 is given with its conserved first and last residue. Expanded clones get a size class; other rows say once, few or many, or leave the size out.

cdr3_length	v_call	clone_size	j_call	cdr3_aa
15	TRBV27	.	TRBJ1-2	CASSFSGRGNYGYTF
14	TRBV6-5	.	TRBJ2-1	CASGRGGSYNEQFF
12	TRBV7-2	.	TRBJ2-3	CASSLETDTQYF
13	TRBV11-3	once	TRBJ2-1	CASSSDFYNEQFF
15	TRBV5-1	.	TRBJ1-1	CASSLVSAENTEAFF
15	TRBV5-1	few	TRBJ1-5	CASSLEGGSNQPQHF
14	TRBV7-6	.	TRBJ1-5	CASSPDRTGQPQHF
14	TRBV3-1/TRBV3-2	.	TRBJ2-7	CASGSTGSSYEQYF
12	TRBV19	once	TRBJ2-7	CATSRVAYEQYF
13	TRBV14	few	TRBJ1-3	CASSQDRRNTIYF
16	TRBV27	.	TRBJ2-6	CASSLIRASGANVLTF
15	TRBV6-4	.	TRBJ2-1	CASSARGGAWYEQFF
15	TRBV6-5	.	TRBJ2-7	CASSYRASGFYEQYF
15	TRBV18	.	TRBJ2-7	CASSAYGGGAYEQYF
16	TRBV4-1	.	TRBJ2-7	CASSRNTGQSSYEQYF
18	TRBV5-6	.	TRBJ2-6	CASSGQGGFGSGANVLTF
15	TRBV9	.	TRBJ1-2	CASAPGQGLNYGYTF
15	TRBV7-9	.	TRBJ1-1	CASSLEDRVAAEAFF
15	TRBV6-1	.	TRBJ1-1	CASSEFLAESTEAFF
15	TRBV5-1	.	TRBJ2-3	CASSTGQASTDTQYF
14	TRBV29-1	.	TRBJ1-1	CSVEDGGGHTEAFF
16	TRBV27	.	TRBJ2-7	CASSLTLGGYPNEQYF
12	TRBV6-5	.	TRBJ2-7	CASSPTGVEQYF
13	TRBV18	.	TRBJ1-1	CASSEGRASEAFF
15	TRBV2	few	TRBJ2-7	CASSASAGSSYEQYF
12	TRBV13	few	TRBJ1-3	CASSDGDGTIYF
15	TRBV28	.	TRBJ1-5	CASSQPGTVNQPQHF
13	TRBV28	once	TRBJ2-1	CASSLSPREAWFF
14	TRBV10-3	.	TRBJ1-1	CAISESRGMAEAFF
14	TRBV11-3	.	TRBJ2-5	CASSLASVVETQYF
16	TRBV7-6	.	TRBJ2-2	CASSLERQASGGELFF
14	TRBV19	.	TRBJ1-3	CASKGEVAGNTIYF
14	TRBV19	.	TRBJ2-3	CASSIILFLDTQYF
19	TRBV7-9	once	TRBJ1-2	CASSHNWVQGSSPNYGYTF
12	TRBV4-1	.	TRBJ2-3	CASSQVTDTQYF
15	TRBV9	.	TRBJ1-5	CASSVGTYPSQPQHF
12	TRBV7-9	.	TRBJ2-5	CASSLTSGGQYF
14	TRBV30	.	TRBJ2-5	CAWSVIGRRETQYF
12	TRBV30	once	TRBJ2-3	CAWSPYTDTQYF
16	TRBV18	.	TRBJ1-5	CASSPGPAVSNQPQHF
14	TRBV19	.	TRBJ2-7	CASSIRDSNYEQYF
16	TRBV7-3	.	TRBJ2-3	CASSTGLAGVTDTQYF
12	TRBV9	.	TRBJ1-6	CASSTGNSPLHF
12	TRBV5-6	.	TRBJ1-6	CASSLARSPLHF
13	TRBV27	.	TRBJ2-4	CASSALGTNIQYF
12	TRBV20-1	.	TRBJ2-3	CSASFGTDTQYF
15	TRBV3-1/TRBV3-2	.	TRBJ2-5	CASSQVTSGSETQYF
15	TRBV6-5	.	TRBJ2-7	CASSYLSTGVGEQYF
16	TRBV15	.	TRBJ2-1	CATSRGDRGRGNEQFF
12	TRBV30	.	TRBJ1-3	CAWTLPGNTIYF
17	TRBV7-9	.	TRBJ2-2	CASSSQAGQGAGGELFF
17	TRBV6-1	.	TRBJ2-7	CASSDDRLNALYLEQYF
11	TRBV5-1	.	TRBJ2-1	CASSLEGSEFF
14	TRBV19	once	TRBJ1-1	CASSVGQGATEAFF